The clone carrying this TCR beta chain was counted ten times or more. What it binds is unknown. These data come from a study of T cells in Graves' hyperthyroidism and ophthalmopathy. RNA transcripts provided the source from which TCR beta CDR3 regions were amplified. In the first-round RT-PCR of the TCR CDR3, the HTBI primer set was used. TCRdb redid the calling of the multiplex PCR reads with MiXCR, one entry per CDR3 protein. The sample holds 750,000 to 900,000 distinct CDR3 sequences, approximately 40% seen once. Clinical symptoms, serum thyroxine, TRAb, thyroid ultrasound and orbital computed tomography informed diagnoses. Study-wide points: Onset of ophthalmopathy came a median around 6.5 months after the model predicted it.

Sequencing input: blood. The origin of this receptor is a man in his late teens or twenties with Graves' hyperthyroidism.

The CDR3 reads CASRTAGRETQYF. In nucleotides, the CDR3 is TGTGCCAGCAGGACGGCAGGCAGGGAGACCCAGTACTTC. The V and J genes are TRBV2 and TRBJ2-5; D not certain. The V and J ends lost 6 bases and 5 bases respectively, with 13 bases between them. Germline values: CDR1 SNHLY, CDR2 FYNNEI. This CDR3 region has 13 residues.